This T cell receptor (beta chain) was recovered during a study of blood T cells in healthy people across ages. Alongside a J-beta primer mix, a sample-barcoded 5' primer served in a second PCR lasting about 6 to 11 cycles. Via MiXCR, TCRdb re-called the 5' RACE reads, giving one row per CDR3 protein. Here the sample spans about a million distinct CDR3 sequences, roughly 51% being singletons. Study-wide points: Investigators viewed diversity estimates from one million T cells as underestimates, the study reported. With donor CMV status unknown, expanded clonotype changes were possibly confounded.

There are a few counts of this clonotype. The antigen is unknown. The germline CDR1 and CDR2 sequences are SGHTA and FQGNSA. V gave up 6 bases and J gave up 3 bases; unmatched junction bases: 5. This CDR3 has 13 residues. The TCR originated in a woman aged 60 to 75 in good health. The genes are TRBV7-2 and TRBJ2-7; 7 nucleotides agree with TRBD1. Sequences were obtained from blood. The CDR3 sequence is CASRPGTDYEQYF. The CDR3 DNA reads TGTGCCAGCAGACCCGGGACAGACTACGAGCAGTACTTC.